A selection of T cell receptor beta chains follows, all from one sample in a study of OX40 agonist ivuxolimab in advanced cancers. Only in-frame clones appear in the TCRdb table, and some are missing; sequencing was by immunoSEQ multiplex PCR. This sample has fewer than 85,000 clones, with nearly 90% found just once. Sample: CD4+ or CD8+ T cells sorted from blood, taken in a trial of the OX40 agonist ivuxolimab. These receptors all come from an adult with an advanced solid tumor such as melanoma, head and neck, liver or kidney cancer. Each CDR3 is given with its conserved first and last residue. The D gene is left open where the match is weak. The size field is filled for only some rows; it gives once, few, many or a size class.

j_gene: TRBJ2-1; d_gene: TRBD1; len: 14; v_gene: TRBV18; abundance: once; CDR3aa: CASSPRTGQGEQFF; CDR3nt: TGTGCCAGCTCACCACGAACGGGACAGGGAGAGCAGTTCTTC
j_gene: TRBJ1-2; d_gene: .; len: 15; v_gene: TRBV28; abundance: .; CDR3aa: CASRRDTPGRYGYTF; CDR3nt: TGTGCCAGCAGGCGGGACACTCCCGGGAGATATGGCTACACCTTC
j_gene: TRBJ2-5; d_gene: .; len: 16; v_gene: TRBV30; abundance: once; CDR3aa: CAWSVLMDSEGETQYF; CDR3nt: TGTGCCTGGAGTGTACTAATGGACTCCGAGGGGGAGACCCAGTACTTC
j_gene: TRBJ2-5; d_gene: .; len: 14; v_gene: TRBV6-1; abundance: .; CDR3aa: CASSGGPNQETQYF; CDR3nt: TGTGCCAGCAGTGGGGGACCCAACCAAGAGACCCAGTACTTC
j_gene: TRBJ2-5; d_gene: TRBD1; len: 13; v_gene: TRBV19; abundance: .; CDR3aa: CASGTGEQETQYF; CDR3nt: TGTGCCAGTGGGACAGGAGAACAAGAGACCCAGTACTTC
j_gene: TRBJ2-3; d_gene: .; len: 14; v_gene: TRBV11-2; abundance: .; CDR3aa: CASSHGGGADTQYF; CDR3nt: TGTGCCAGCAGCCATGGCGGGGGCGCAGATACGCAGTATTTT
j_gene: TRBJ2-1; d_gene: .; len: 15; v_gene: TRBV6-5; abundance: .; CDR3aa: CASSYSRPSYNEQFF; CDR3nt: TGTGCCAGCAGTTACTCGAGACCGTCCTACAATGAGCAGTTCTTC
j_gene: TRBJ2-1; d_gene: TRBD2; len: 16; v_gene: TRBV7-8; abundance: .; CDR3aa: CASSSPGLGAYNEQFF; CDR3nt: TGTGCCAGCAGCTCCCCCGGACTAGGCGCATACAATGAGCAGTTCTTC
j_gene: TRBJ2-7; d_gene: TRBD1; len: 17; v_gene: TRBV12-5; abundance: .; CDR3aa: CASGLITGTGTPYEQYF; CDR3nt: TGTGCTAGTGGTCTTATTACCGGGACAGGAACTCCCTACGAGCAGTACTTC
j_gene: TRBJ2-5; d_gene: .; len: 13; v_gene: TRBV5-4; abundance: .; CDR3aa: CASSERLGRTQYF; CDR3nt: TGTGCCAGCAGTGAAAGGCTAGGCCGCACCCAGTACTTC
j_gene: TRBJ2-3; d_gene: .; len: 14; v_gene: TRBV5-4; abundance: .; CDR3aa: CASSLAIDTDTQYF; CDR3nt: TGTGCCAGCAGCTTGGCGATAGACACAGATACGCAGTATTTT
j_gene: TRBJ1-2; d_gene: TRBD1; len: 16; v_gene: TRBV5-8; abundance: .; CDR3aa: CASSSGTGGFLYGYTF; CDR3nt: TGTGCCAGCAGCTCCGGGACAGGGGGCTTCCTTTATGGCTACACCTTC
j_gene: TRBJ2-7; d_gene: .; len: 15; v_gene: TRBV28; abundance: .; CDR3aa: CASSPTGWKGDEQYF; CDR3nt: TGTGCCAGCAGCCCCACAGGGTGGAAAGGCGACGAGCAGTACTTC
j_gene: TRBJ2-5; d_gene: TRBD1; len: 16; v_gene: TRBV19; abundance: .; CDR3aa: CASSKDRGQIQETQYF; CDR3nt: TGTGCCAGTAGTAAAGACAGGGGGCAAATCCAAGAGACCCAGTACTTC
j_gene: TRBJ2-1; d_gene: TRBD2; len: 15; v_gene: TRBV6-6; abundance: few; CDR3aa: CASSYGLAGEVRWFF; CDR3nt: TGTGCCAGCAGTTACGGCCTAGCGGGAGAGGTGCGTTGGTTCTTC
j_gene: TRBJ1-4; d_gene: .; len: 16; v_gene: TRBV30; abundance: .; CDR3aa: CAWISDSSDPGEKLFF; CDR3nt: TGTGCCTGGATCAGCGACTCCTCGGATCCTGGTGAAAAACTGTTTTTT
j_gene: TRBJ1-1; d_gene: TRBD1; len: 12; v_gene: TRBV6-1; abundance: .; CDR3aa: CASRDRAREAFF; CDR3nt: TGTGCCAGCAGGGACAGGGCGCGCGAAGCTTTCTTT
j_gene: TRBJ2-7; d_gene: TRBD2; len: 14; v_gene: TRBV5-1; abundance: .; CDR3aa: CASSLASGSNEQYF; CDR3nt: TGCGCCAGCAGCTTGGCTAGCGGGAGTAACGAGCAGTACTTC
j_gene: TRBJ2-7; d_gene: .; len: 13; v_gene: TRBV7-8; abundance: .; CDR3aa: CASSLGGYDKQYF; CDR3nt: TGTGCCAGCAGCTTAGGCGGGTATGATAAGCAGTACTTC
j_gene: TRBJ1-3; d_gene: TRBD1; len: 17; v_gene: TRBV2; abundance: .; CDR3aa: CASRATLTGAAGNTIYF; CDR3nt: TGTGCCAGCAGAGCTACCCTGACAGGGGCTGCTGGAAACACCATATATTTT